Listed below are T cell receptor beta chains from one sample, sequenced in a study of T cells in Graves' hyperthyroidism and ophthalmopathy. TCRdb re-called the multiplex PCR reads with MiXCR, one entry per CDR3 protein. The sample has roughly 99,000 distinct CDR3 sequences; 15% to 20% are singletons. Material: blood. All receptors derive from a woman aged 50 to 60 with Graves' hyperthyroidism. The conserved cysteine and the conserved F or W are not part of the CDR3 here. A D gene is named only where the DNA matches it firmly.

v_gene: TRBV24-1; j_gene: TRBJ2-3; d_gene: -; CDR3aa: ATSGGRASVGTDTQY
v_gene: TRBV7-9; j_gene: TRBJ2-1; d_gene: TRBD2; CDR3aa: ASSLTGVSGRARYNEQF
v_gene: TRBV18; j_gene: TRBJ1-1; d_gene: -; CDR3aa: ASSPLIGRENTEAF
v_gene: TRBV18; j_gene: TRBJ1-4; d_gene: -; CDR3aa: ASSPRLQGTNEKLF
v_gene: TRBV19; j_gene: TRBJ1-2; d_gene: -; CDR3aa: ASSISLIYGYT
v_gene: TRBV28; j_gene: TRBJ1-2; d_gene: -; CDR3aa: ASRPAGTDYGYT
v_gene: TRBV13; j_gene: TRBJ2-7; d_gene: -; CDR3aa: ASSPSKRVDEQY
v_gene: TRBV10-1; j_gene: TRBJ2-5; d_gene: -; CDR3aa: ASSGQGRETQY
v_gene: TRBV6-1; j_gene: TRBJ2-5; d_gene: -; CDR3aa: ASSQTGLQETQY
v_gene: TRBV5-1; j_gene: TRBJ1-2; d_gene: -; CDR3aa: ASSLGQGGGYT
v_gene: TRBV25-1; j_gene: TRBJ1-2; d_gene: TRBD1; CDR3aa: ASSEDRGSYGYT
v_gene: TRBV7-3; j_gene: TRBJ2-1; d_gene: -; CDR3aa: ASSLTGDSYNGQF
v_gene: TRBV28; j_gene: TRBJ1-1; d_gene: -; CDR3aa: ASSLRSGAF
v_gene: TRBV3-1; j_gene: TRBJ2-3; d_gene: -; CDR3aa: ASSHASRGTQY
v_gene: TRBV6-1; j_gene: TRBJ2-1; d_gene: -; CDR3aa: ASSSKLSGVEQF
v_gene: TRBV2; j_gene: TRBJ1-2; d_gene: -; CDR3aa: ASSLMTVYGYT
v_gene: TRBV28; j_gene: TRBJ2-1; d_gene: TRBD2; CDR3aa: ASSRQGGSGDEQF
v_gene: TRBV6-2/TRBV6-3; j_gene: TRBJ2-7; d_gene: TRBD2; CDR3aa: ASRRRLAGYEQY
v_gene: TRBV9; j_gene: TRBJ2-5; d_gene: TRBD2; CDR3aa: ASSAGGGPETQY
v_gene: TRBV2; j_gene: TRBJ2-5; d_gene: TRBD2; CDR3aa: ASSEGLQLPETQY
v_gene: TRBV7-3; j_gene: TRBJ1-1; d_gene: -; CDR3aa: ASSSGGRQGTEAF
v_gene: TRBV7-9; j_gene: TRBJ1-3; d_gene: -; CDR3aa: ASSFAGNTIY
v_gene: TRBV4-2; j_gene: TRBJ2-1; d_gene: -; CDR3aa: ASSQERLVGEQF
v_gene: TRBV7-8; j_gene: TRBJ2-1; d_gene: TRBD1; CDR3aa: ASSPYRTGEVFYEQF
v_gene: TRBV27; j_gene: TRBJ2-1; d_gene: TRBD2; CDR3aa: ASRGLAGSYNEQF
v_gene: TRBV28; j_gene: TRBJ2-1; d_gene: TRBD2; CDR3aa: ASSSLLTSGTSNEQF
v_gene: TRBV7-9; j_gene: TRBJ1-3; d_gene: TRBD1; CDR3aa: ASSVGDSSGNTIY
v_gene: TRBV20-1; j_gene: TRBJ2-5; d_gene: TRBD2; CDR3aa: SARDLTSGGQETQY
v_gene: TRBV14; j_gene: TRBJ1-2; d_gene: TRBD1; CDR3aa: ASSPFFPRGSDGYT
v_gene: TRBV19; j_gene: TRBJ2-1; d_gene: TRBD1; CDR3aa: ASSTGTGGAKF
v_gene: TRBV28; j_gene: TRBJ2-1; d_gene: TRBD2; CDR3aa: ASSGHNEQF
v_gene: TRBV28; j_gene: TRBJ1-1; d_gene: -; CDR3aa: ASSPAGTYGGTEAF
v_gene: TRBV3-1; j_gene: TRBJ2-5; d_gene: -; CDR3aa: ASSQAVSRGAETQY
v_gene: TRBV19; j_gene: TRBJ1-2; d_gene: -; CDR3aa: ASTPTGSPYGYT
v_gene: TRBV20-1; j_gene: TRBJ2-7; d_gene: -; CDR3aa: SARASRGRTYEQY
v_gene: TRBV15; j_gene: TRBJ1-2; d_gene: -; CDR3aa: ATSRDTSGGYT
v_gene: TRBV3-1; j_gene: TRBJ1-4; d_gene: -; CDR3aa: ASSQIDATNEKLF
v_gene: TRBV20-1; j_gene: TRBJ2-1; d_gene: TRBD2; CDR3aa: SARRRTSGYNEQF
v_gene: TRBV20-1; j_gene: TRBJ2-1; d_gene: -; CDR3aa: SAPGTNTMSEQF
v_gene: TRBV28; j_gene: TRBJ2-6; d_gene: -; CDR3aa: ASGGMSGANVLT
v_gene: TRBV28; j_gene: TRBJ2-3; d_gene: -; CDR3aa: ASSLWGGPGTDTQY
v_gene: TRBV28; j_gene: TRBJ1-2; d_gene: TRBD1; CDR3aa: ASTLQGDYGYT
v_gene: TRBV12-3/TRBV12-4; j_gene: TRBJ2-2; d_gene: -; CDR3aa: ASSRSENTGELF
v_gene: TRBV27; j_gene: TRBJ2-1; d_gene: TRBD1; CDR3aa: ASSLLQGASYNEQF
v_gene: TRBV6-1; j_gene: TRBJ2-1; d_gene: -; CDR3aa: ASRAAAQGQDEQF
v_gene: TRBV11-2; j_gene: TRBJ2-3; d_gene: TRBD2; CDR3aa: ASSSGLAGEDTQY
v_gene: TRBV7-3; j_gene: TRBJ2-3; d_gene: TRBD2; CDR3aa: ASSLDSGLAETPQY
v_gene: TRBV7-2; j_gene: TRBJ1-1; d_gene: -; CDR3aa: ASSLGQINQAF
v_gene: TRBV19; j_gene: TRBJ2-7; d_gene: -; CDR3aa: ASSIAGSDEQY
v_gene: TRBV4-1; j_gene: TRBJ2-3; d_gene: -; CDR3aa: ASSQVWGSTDTQY
v_gene: TRBV14; j_gene: TRBJ2-1; d_gene: TRBD2; CDR3aa: ASGQLGGPADEQF
v_gene: TRBV20-1; j_gene: TRBJ1-5; d_gene: -; CDR3aa: SARDPGVNQPQH
v_gene: TRBV20-1; j_gene: TRBJ2-5; d_gene: TRBD2; CDR3aa: SARGDPIGLAEETQY
v_gene: TRBV6-1; j_gene: TRBJ2-5; d_gene: TRBD1; CDR3aa: ASSQGTGWQETQY
v_gene: TRBV7-6; j_gene: TRBJ1-2; d_gene: TRBD1; CDR3aa: ASSSPAGGDGYT
v_gene: TRBV6-1; j_gene: TRBJ2-1; d_gene: -; CDR3aa: ASSEAKQF